This entry lists 32 T cell receptor beta chains sequenced from one sample in a study of shared clonotypes between healthy human individuals. The table came from immunoSEQ multiplex PCR; TCRdb's copy has only in-frame clones and leaves some out. Altogether 850,000 to 1,100,000 clones are present, 60% to 80% being singletons, with the ten largest covering about 0.94%. Sequenced material: memory CD4+ T cells from PBMCs. The subset here: CD45RA-negative fraction. The receptor source for this set is a young man in good health. Some clones in this sample may be carry-over from other donors' samples.

Ten or more counts support this clone. The chain joins TRBV7-9 to TRBJ1-6; unclear D gene. CDR1 and CDR2 (germline): SEHNR, FQNEAQ (reference sequence). With 1 base removed from V and 15 bases from J, the gap between germline ends came to 10 bases. The CDR3 has 12 amino acids. The CDR3 here is CASSLGAGILHF. As DNA, the CDR3 is TGTGCCAGCAGCTTAGGGGCAGGTATCCTCCACTTT.

The chain carries TRBV15 and TRBJ1-2, with 8 positions matching TRBD1. The ends lost 0 bases at V and 5 bases at J; junction bases unmatched: 8. Germline values: CDR1 LNHNV, CDR2 YYDKDF (reference sequence). The CDR3 totals 16 residues. CDR3 protein: CATSRDRAGGGYGYTF. CDR3 coding DNA: TGTGCCACCAGCAGAGATCGGGCAGGGGGCGGGTATGGCTACACCTTC.

The CDR3 loop reads CAWSPGTEGYTF. Here the CDR3 DNA reads TGTGCCTGGAGTCCGGGCACAGAGGGCTACACCTTC. The rearrangement uses TRBV30 and TRBJ1-2; D unresolved. The germline V and J ends were trimmed by 2 bases and 8 bases, with 12 bases remaining between them. The CDR3 has 12 amino acids. Germline V gives CDR1 GTSNPN, CDR2 SVGIG (reference sequence). The variable domain in full, completed from reference TRBV30 and TRBJ1-2, reads SQTIHQWPATLVQPVGSPLSLECTVEGTSNPNLYWYRQAAGRGLQLLFYSVGIGQISSEVPQNLSASRPQDRQFILSSKKLLLSDSGFYLCAWSPGTEGYTFGSGTRLTVV.

This clone was seen more than once but under ten times. The chain has TRBV7-9 and TRBJ1-1, with D possibly being TRBD1 (5 bases). Trimming shortened V by 7 bases and J by 4 bases, and 16 bases separated the two germline ends. Germline CDR1 SEHNR, CDR2 FQNEAQ (reference sequence). CDR3 length: 14 residues. The CDR3 here is CASTPGGYGTEAFF. In nucleotides, the CDR3 is TGTGCCAGCACCCCGGGGGGATACGGCACTGAAGCTTTCTTT.

This chain links TRBV5-1 with TRBJ2-1; a weak D match, TRBD2 (5 bases). The V gene lost 4 bases and the J gene lost 0 bases, with 14 bases spanning the gap. The CDR3 length is 16 residues. Germline CDR1 and CDR2: SGHRS and YFSETQ. The CDR3 here is CASSRSVGSSYNEQFF. Here the CDR3 DNA reads TGCGCCAGCAGCCGGTCGGTAGGGAGCTCCTACAATGAGCAGTTCTTC.

The J gene is TRBJ1-4, the V gene TRBV28; maybe TRBD1 (5 bases). V was trimmed by 3 bases and J by 5 bases, leaving 10 bases between them. Germline values: CDR1 MDHEN, CDR2 SYDVKM. The CDR3 spans 14 residues. CDR3: CASSLGGYNEKLFF. For the CDR3, the DNA is TGTGCCAGCAGTTTGGGGGGTTACAATGAAAAACTGTTTTTT.

The chain is built from TRBV18 and TRBJ2-5, with D tentatively TRBD1 (6 bases). The germline V gene encodes CDR1 KGHSH and CDR2 LQKENI. The CDR3 loop spans 14 amino acids. V dropped 3 bases and J dropped 4 bases, with 12 bases sitting between them. CDR3 DNA sequence: TGTGCCAGCTCACCTTCTAACAGGGCAGAGACCCAGTACTTC. Protein product: CASSPSNRAETQYF.

J is TRBJ1-2 and V is TRBV6-1, with D unclear. This CDR3 is built from 15 residues. Germline V gene sequence: CDR1 MNHNS, CDR2 SASEGT. Trimming left V 6 bases short and J 2 bases short, with 16 bases between. CDR3 protein: CASRESASRNYGYTF. The CDR3 DNA reads as TGTGCCAGCAGGGAGTCTGCCAGTCGGAACTATGGCTACACCTTC.

The CDR3 DNA is TGTGCCACTCAGGGAGTCCTCTATGGCTACACCTTC. Its protein product is CATQGVLYGYTF. This sequence joins TRBV28 and TRBJ1-2; possible D gene TRBD1, 5 bases. The CDR3 loop spans 12 amino acids. The germline V gene encodes CDR1 MDHEN and CDR2 SYDVKM. V was clipped by 10 bases and J by 4 bases, with 13 bases between them.

This clone was counted ten times or more. The chain couples TRBV15 to TRBJ1-1; TRBD1 might be the D (5 bases). Trimming took off 0 bases at V and 4 bases at J, with 21 bases between the two ends. The length of the CDR3 is 18 residues. Germline V gene data show CDR1 as LNHNV and CDR2 as YYDKDF (reference sequence). The CDR3 region is CATSREVGAAGWTTEAFF. CDR3 DNA: TGTGCCACCAGCAGAGAGGTCGGAGCGGCAGGGTGGACCACTGAAGCTTTCTTT.

This clone was picked up a small number of times. The chain employs TRBV10-3 and TRBJ2-2; D call uncertain. Germline CDR1 is ENHRY and CDR2 is SYGVKD. CDR3 length: 12 amino acids. V lost 6 bases and J lost 2, with 4 bases in between. The chain's CDR3 is CAISPNTGELFF. CDR3 nucleotide sequence: TGTGCCATCAGCCCCAACACCGGGGAGCTGTTTTTT.

The CDR3 loop is CASSPTGGWDEKLFF. In DNA, the CDR3 is TGTGCCAGCAGCCCAACAGGGGGTTGGGATGAAAAACTGTTTTTT. This rearrangement joins TRBV4-2 to TRBJ1-4; TRBD1 matches 8 bases. The CDR3 runs 15 residues. From germline, CDR1 is LGHNA and CDR2 YNFKEQ. V trimming: 4 bases; J trimming: 6 bases; junction bases outside the gene matches: 7.

The chain joins TRBV2 to TRBJ1-5; D is unresolved. The CDR3 sequence is 15 residues long. Trimming left V 4 bases short and J 0 bases short, with 10 bases between. Looked up from germline, CDR1 is SNHLY and CDR2 is FYNNEI. The CDR3 reads CASSAYGSSNQPQHF. The CDR3 bases are TGTGCCAGCAGTGCTTACGGGAGTAGCAATCAGCCCCAGCATTTT.

The table lists this clone with a count of one. This sequence joins TRBV27 and TRBJ1-1; D is undetermined. The germline V gene encodes CDR1 MNHEY and CDR2 SMNVEV (reference sequence). The CDR3 loop spans 12 amino acids. V lost 3 bases and J 10 bases, leaving 12 bases between the germline ends. This chain's CDR3 is CASSFSGNRAFF. Here the CDR3 DNA reads TGTGCCAGCAGTTTTTCGGGGAATCGAGCTTTCTTT.

This chain joins TRBV2 and TRBJ1-5, with a weak D call TRBD1 (6 bases). The CDR3 loop spans 14 amino acids. The germline V gene encodes CDR1 SNHLY and CDR2 FYNNEI. V lost 6 bases and J lost 6, with 15 bases in between. The CDR3 nucleotides are TGTGCCAGCAGCCTAGACGGAGGGGGTCAGCCCCAGCATTTT. It is translated as CASSLDGGGQPQHF.

V and J are TRBV5-1 and TRBJ2-1; 9 nucleotides agree with TRBD2. Trimming took 4 bases from V and 7 from J; bases not matched to a gene: 9. Germline V gives CDR1 SGHRS, CDR2 YFSETQ. The CDR3 covers 15 residues. CDR3 sequence reads: CASSILAGVSNEQFF. In DNA, the CDR3 is TGCGCCAGCAGCATTTTAGCGGGAGTAAGTAATGAGCAGTTCTTC.

The chain employs TRBV29-1 and TRBJ1-1; D uncertain. Germline V gives CDR1 SQVTM, CDR2 ANQGSEA. This CDR3 has 12 residues. Deletions cut 4 bases from V and 8 bases from J, with 14 bases between. In DNA form, the CDR3 reads TGCAGCGTTGGTTTAAACCCCAAAGAAGCTTTCTTT. It yields the protein CSVGLNPKEAFF.

This clone appeared a few times. This chain connects TRBV30 to TRBJ1-1; 8 bases align to TRBD1. CDR1 and CDR2 from the germline V gene are GTSNPN and SVGIG (reference sequence). The CDR3 spans 14 residues. V shed 1 base and J 4 bases; nucleotides not matched to a gene: 5. The DNA for the CDR3 is TGTGCCTGGAGTGACAGGGGGATGATCACTGAAGCTTTCTTT. Translated: CAWSDRGMITEAFF.

The chain recombines TRBV29-1 with TRBJ1-2, with unresolved D. CDR3 length: 14 residues. The V end was cut by 0 bases, the J end by 4 bases, with 12 bases between. The germline V gene has CDR1 SQVTM and CDR2 ANQGSEA. As DNA, the CDR3 is TGCAGCGTTGAAGATAAGGGTGCTGGCTATGGCTACACCTTC. It is translated as CSVEDKGAGYGYTF.

This clone appeared once. V is TRBV5-8 and J is TRBJ2-1; D possibly uses TRBD1 or TRBD2 (5 bases each). The V end was cut by 2 bases, the J end by 3 bases, with 12 bases between. CDR1 and CDR2 from the germline V gene are SGHTS and YDEGEE. CDR3 length: 15 amino acids. CDR3 region: CASSLEGDLYNEQFF. In nucleotides, the CDR3 is TGTGCCAGCAGCTTAGAAGGGGACCTCTACAATGAGCAGTTCTTC.

The chain couples TRBV10-3 to TRBJ2-6, with no clear D. V gave up 1 base and J gave up 1 base, with 5 bases separating them. Germline CDR1 and CDR2: ENHRY and SYGVKD. CDR3 length: 15 amino acids. CDR3 sequence (DNA): TGTGCCATCAGTGAGTTAGCTTCTGGGGCCAACGTCCTGACTTTC. Protein sequence: CAISELASGANVLTF.

This clone has more than one count but fewer than ten. The chain combines TRBV2 with TRBJ2-6, with 10 bases fitting TRBD1. The CDR3 length is 17 residues. Unmatched junction bases numbered 10, after V lost 8 bases and J lost 3 bases. CDR1 is SNHLY and CDR2 is FYNNEI in the germline V gene. The CDR3 bases are TGTGCCAGCGGACCGGGACAGGGGAAGGGTGGGGCCAACGTCCTGACTTTC. The encoded protein is CASGPGQGKGGANVLTF.

The rearrangement links TRBV6-1 to TRBJ2-1; 9 nucleotides match TRBD1. Germline V gene data show CDR1 as MNHNS and CDR2 as SASEGT. Germline trimming cut 4 bases from V and 2 bases from J; bases unmatched to any gene: 6. The CDR3 is made up of 16 amino acids. The CDR3, as DNA: TGTGCCAGCAGTGCGACAACAGGGGGCCCCTACAATGAGCAGTTCTTC. Protein sequence: CASSATTGGPYNEQFF.

Points on this clone: Additional DNA sequences in this sample encode the identical CDR3. This chain links TRBV5-1 with TRBJ2-3, with 8 bases that match TRBD1. Germline CDR1 SGHRS, CDR2 YFSETQ. This CDR3 comprises 15 residues. With 4 bases clipped from V and 3 bases from J, the junction kept 7 bases outside the gene matches. CDR3 nucleotide sequence: TGCGCCAGCAGCCGAGACAGGGGTAGGACAGATACGCAGTATTTT. Translation: CASSRDRGRTDTQYF.

The V gene is TRBV5-1, the J gene TRBJ2-2; tentatively, D is TRBD2 (6 bases). Germline CDR1 reads SGHRS; CDR2 reads YFSETQ. The CDR3 totals 14 residues. V lost 3 bases and J lost 4, with 10 bases in between. The CDR3 is CASSSLRGTGELFF. In DNA form, the CDR3 reads TGCGCCAGCAGCTCATTGCGGGGCACCGGGGAGCTGTTTTTT.

The chain has TRBV28 and TRBJ1-2; possibly TRBD1 for D (5 bases). Between the trimmed V and J ends, which lost 6 bases and 7 bases, there was a span of 21 bases. CDR3 length: 15 amino acids. CDR1 is MDHEN, CDR2 SYDVKM, per germline. The CDR3 reads CASRTRRDGLGGYTF. As DNA, the CDR3 is TGTGCCAGCAGGACCCGCCGGGACGGACTGGGTGGCTACACCTTC.

The table lists this clone with many counts. V and J are TRBV5-1 and TRBJ1-1, with D uncertain. The germline V gene has CDR1 SGHRS and CDR2 YFSETQ. V was clipped by 0 bases and J by 12 bases, with 12 bases between them. The CDR3 spans 12 residues. The CDR3 reads CASSLENATPFF. The CDR3 DNA reads TGCGCCAGCAGCTTGGAGAATGCGACTCCTTTCTTT.

This chain uses TRBV4-2 with TRBJ1-1; D is unresolved. With 0 bases removed from V and 0 bases from J, the gap between germline ends came to 11 bases. The germline gives CDR1 LGHNA, CDR2 YNFKEQ. This CDR3 has 16 residues. The CDR3 is CASSQDQDRMNTEAFF. The CDR3 DNA sequence: TGTGCCAGCAGCCAAGACCAGGATCGCATGAACACTGAAGCTTTCTTT.

The rearrangement joins TRBV14 to TRBJ2-5; 7 positions match TRBD1. The CDR3 extends over 16 amino acids. Trimming cost V 4 bases and J 11 bases; bases outside gene matches: 19. The V gene's germline CDR1 is SGHDN and CDR2 FVKESK. The CDR3 here is CASSLSFYRGRRDQYF. The CDR3 DNA follows: TGTGCCAGCAGCCTAAGCTTCTACAGGGGTCGACGGGATCAGTACTTC. The full variable domain, with the rest looked up from reference TRBV14 and TRBJ2-5, is EAGVTQFPSHSVIEKGQTVTLRCDPISGHDNLYWYRRVMGKEIKFLLHFVKESKQDESGMPNNRFLAERTGGTYSTLKVQPAELEDSGVYFCASSLSFYRGRRDQYFGPGTRLLVL.

The V call is TRBV7-2, the J call TRBJ2-5, with D perhaps TRBD2 (6 bases). Germline V gene data show CDR1 as SGHTA and CDR2 as FQGNSA. The V and J ends lost 1 base and 5 bases respectively, with 14 bases between them. This CDR3 is built from 15 residues. CDR3 in amino acids: CASSLVGGTLETQYF. CDR3 DNA sequence: TGTGCCAGCAGCTTAGTAGGCGGGACTTTGGAGACCCAGTACTTC.

This chain links TRBV19 with TRBJ2-3; 8 bases are a match to TRBD2. The germline V gene has CDR1 LNHDA and CDR2 SQIVND (reference sequence). The CDR3 contains 14 residues. V trimming: 4 bases; J trimming: 4 bases; junction bases outside the gene matches: 4. The CDR3 bases are TGTGCCAGTAGTAGGTGGACTAGCCCAGATACGCAGTATTTT. Residues: CASSRWTSPDTQYF. The whole variable domain, remainder taken from reference TRBV19 and TRBJ2-3, is DGGITQSPKYLFRKEGQNVTLSCEQNLNHDAMYWYRQDPGQGLRLIYYSQIVNDFQKGDIAEGYSVSREKKESFPLTVTSAQKNPTAFYLCASSRWTSPDTQYFGPGTRLTVL.

The chain carries TRBV29-1 and TRBJ2-1; TRBD1 matches at 9 bases. Germline trimming cut 7 bases from V and 9 bases from J; bases unmatched to any gene: 10. CDR3 length equals 13 residues. CDR1 is SQVTM, CDR2 ANQGSEA, per germline. This CDR3 reads CSEKWTGDGEQFF. DNA for the CDR3: TGCAGCGAGAAGTGGACAGGGGACGGTGAGCAGTTCTTC.